This T cell receptor (beta chain) comes out of a study of untreated major depressive disorder. Clones were sequenced by immunoSEQ multiplex PCR, and TCRdb holds only the in-frame ones, with some missing. The sample holds 20,000 or so clones, 85% to 90% seen once. The CDR3 length is 16 residues. V shed 5 bases and J shed 5 bases, with 22 bases lying between them. Germline-derived CDR1 and CDR2 are MDHEN and SYDVKM. This rearrangement joins TRBV28 to TRBJ2-7; the D call may be TRBD1 or TRBD2 (6 bases each). Sequenced: CD4+ T cells from PBMCs. This clonotype was sampled from a woman in her twenties or thirties in good health. This chain's CDR3 is CASSPLPGGRNHEQYF. The CDR3 region has the DNA TGTGCCAGCAGTCCCCTACCCGGGGGCAGAAACCACGAGCAGTACTTC.